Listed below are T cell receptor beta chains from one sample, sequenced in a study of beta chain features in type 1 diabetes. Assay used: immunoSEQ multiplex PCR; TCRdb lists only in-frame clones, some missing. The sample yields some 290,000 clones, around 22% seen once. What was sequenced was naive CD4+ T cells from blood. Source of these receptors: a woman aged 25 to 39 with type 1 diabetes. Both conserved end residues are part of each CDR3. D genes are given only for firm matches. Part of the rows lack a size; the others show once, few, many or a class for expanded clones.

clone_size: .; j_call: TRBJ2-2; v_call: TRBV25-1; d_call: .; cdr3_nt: TGTGCCAGCAGTGACCTCACCGGGGAGCTGTTTTTT; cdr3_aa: CASSDLTGELFF
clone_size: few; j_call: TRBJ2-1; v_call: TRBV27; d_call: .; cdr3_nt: TGTGCCAGCAGGTCTAGTCTGCCGGTTGTTGATGAGCAGTTCTTC; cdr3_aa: CASRSSLPVVDEQFF
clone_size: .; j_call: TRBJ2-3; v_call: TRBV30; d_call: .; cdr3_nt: TGTGCCTGGAGCGCGGGGAGCACAGATACGCAGTATTTT; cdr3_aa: CAWSAGSTDTQYF
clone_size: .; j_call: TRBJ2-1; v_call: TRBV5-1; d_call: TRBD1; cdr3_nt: TGCGCCAGCACTTTTTCACAGGGGGAACAGTTCTTC; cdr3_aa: CASTFSQGEQFF
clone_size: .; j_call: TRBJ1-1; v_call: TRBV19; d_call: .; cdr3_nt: TGTGCCAGTAGTATAGATCGAGGGACTGAAGCTTTCTTT; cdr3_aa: CASSIDRGTEAFF
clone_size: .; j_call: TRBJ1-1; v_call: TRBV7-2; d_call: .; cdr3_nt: TGTGCCAGCAGCTTAAGGTCTAGGCTGGACACTGAAGCTTTCTTT; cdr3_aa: CASSLRSRLDTEAFF
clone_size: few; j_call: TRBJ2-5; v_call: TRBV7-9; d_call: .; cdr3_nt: TGTGCCAGCACCCGGACAGACCTTCGAGAGACCCAGTACTTC; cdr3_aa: CASTRTDLRETQYF
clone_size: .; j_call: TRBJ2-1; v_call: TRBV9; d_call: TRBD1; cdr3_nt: TGTGCCAGCAGCACCAGGGACAGTTCGCAGTTCTTC; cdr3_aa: CASSTRDSSQFF
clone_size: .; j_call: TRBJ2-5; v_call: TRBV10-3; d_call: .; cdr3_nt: TGTGCCATCAGTGAGTCGACTCGTGGGCAAGAGACCCAGTACTTC; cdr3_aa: CAISESTRGQETQYF
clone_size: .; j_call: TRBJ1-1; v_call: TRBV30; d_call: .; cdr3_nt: TGTGCCTGGATCTTGGCAGGATCGGGAACTGAAGCTTTCTTT; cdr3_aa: CAWILAGSGTEAFF
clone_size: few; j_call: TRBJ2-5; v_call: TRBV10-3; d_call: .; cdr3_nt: TGTGCCATCAGTGAACGGGAACAAGTCCAGTACTTC; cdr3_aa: CAISEREQVQYF
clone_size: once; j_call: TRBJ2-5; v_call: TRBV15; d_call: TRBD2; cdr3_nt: TGTGCCACCAGTCCTGCGCGGGAGTATCTAGAGACCCAGTACTTC; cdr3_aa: CATSPAREYLETQYF
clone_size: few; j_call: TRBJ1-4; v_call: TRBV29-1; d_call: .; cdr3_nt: TGCAGCGTAAAGGACAGTCCAAATGAAAAACTGTTTTTT; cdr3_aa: CSVKDSPNEKLFF
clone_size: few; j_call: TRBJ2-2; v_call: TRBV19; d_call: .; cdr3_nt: TGTGCCAGTAGTATACAGGGAGGGGGTTTCTCCGGGGAGCTGTTTTTT; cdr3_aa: CASSIQGGGFSGELFF
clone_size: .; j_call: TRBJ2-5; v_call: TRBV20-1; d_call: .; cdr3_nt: TGCAGTGCGCCCCAGGGAGAGACCCAGTACTTC; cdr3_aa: CSAPQGETQYF
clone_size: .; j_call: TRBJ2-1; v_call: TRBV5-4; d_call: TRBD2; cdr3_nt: TGTGCCAGCAGCTTGGGCGGGACTAGCGGATACAATGAGCAGTTCTTC; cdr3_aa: CASSLGGTSGYNEQFF
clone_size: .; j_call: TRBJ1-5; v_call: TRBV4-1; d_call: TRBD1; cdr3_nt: TGCGCCAGCAGCCAAGCCGGGACAGCTATCAATCAGCCCCAGCATTTT; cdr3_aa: CASSQAGTAINQPQHF
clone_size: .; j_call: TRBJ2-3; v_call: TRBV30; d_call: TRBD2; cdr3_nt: TGTGCCTGGAGTGCGGGACTAGCGGGAGATCTAGATACGCAGTATTTT; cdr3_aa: CAWSAGLAGDLDTQYF
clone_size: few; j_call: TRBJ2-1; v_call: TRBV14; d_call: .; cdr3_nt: TGTGCCAGCAGCCAAGCTTCCAGGCAGTTCTTC; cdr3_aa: CASSQASRQFF
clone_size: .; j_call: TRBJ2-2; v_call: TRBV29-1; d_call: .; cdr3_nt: TGCAGCGTTGATAAAGGGCACAGGGTGAACACCGGGGAGCTGTTTTTT; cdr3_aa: CSVDKGHRVNTGELFF
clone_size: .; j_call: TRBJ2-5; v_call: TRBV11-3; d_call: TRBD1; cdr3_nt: TGTGCCAGCAGCTTAGGCCTGACAGGGGGAGCCCTCCAAGAGACCCAGTACTTC; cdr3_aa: CASSLGLTGGALQETQYF
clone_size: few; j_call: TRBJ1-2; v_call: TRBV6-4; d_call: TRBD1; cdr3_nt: TGTGCCAGCAGTTCGGGGACAGGAGGCTACACCTTC; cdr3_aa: CASSSGTGGYTF
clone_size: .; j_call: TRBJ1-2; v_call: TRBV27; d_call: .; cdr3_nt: TGTGCCAGCAGTCCTTGGACAGCCCTTAACTATGGCTACACCTTC; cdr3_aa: CASSPWTALNYGYTF
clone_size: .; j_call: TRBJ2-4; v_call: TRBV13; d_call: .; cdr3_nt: TGTGCCAGCAGCTTGTCGCAGGGATCGCACATTCAGTACTTC; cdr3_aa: CASSLSQGSHIQYF
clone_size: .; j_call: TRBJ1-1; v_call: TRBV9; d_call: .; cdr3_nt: TGTGCCAGCAGCGTAGAGCCCAACACTGAAGCTTTCTTT; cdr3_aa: CASSVEPNTEAFF
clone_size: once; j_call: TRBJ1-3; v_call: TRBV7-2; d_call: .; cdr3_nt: TGTGCCAGCAGCCCGCGACAGCCTCGCTCTGGAAACACCATATATTTT; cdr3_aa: CASSPRQPRSGNTIYF
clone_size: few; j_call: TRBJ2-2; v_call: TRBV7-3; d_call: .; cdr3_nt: TGTGCCAGCAGCTTAATAGGGGGAAACACCGGGGAGCTGTTTTTT; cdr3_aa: CASSLIGGNTGELFF
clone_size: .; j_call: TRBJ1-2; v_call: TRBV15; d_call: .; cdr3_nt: TGTGCCACCAGCAGAGACCCGACAGCCGGCACCTTC; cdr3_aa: CATSRDPTAGTF
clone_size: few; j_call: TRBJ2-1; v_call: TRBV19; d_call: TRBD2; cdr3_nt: TGTGCCAGTAGTATAAGACTAGCGGAGAATGAGCAGTTCTTC; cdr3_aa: CASSIRLAENEQFF
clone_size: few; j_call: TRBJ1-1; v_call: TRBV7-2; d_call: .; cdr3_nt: TGTGCCAGCAGCTTGACAGGGAACACTGAAGCTTTCTTT; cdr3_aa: CASSLTGNTEAFF
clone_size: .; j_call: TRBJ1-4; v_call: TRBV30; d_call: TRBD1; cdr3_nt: TGTGCCTGGTCCGGGACAGAGAATGAAAAACTGTTTTTT; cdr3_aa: CAWSGTENEKLFF
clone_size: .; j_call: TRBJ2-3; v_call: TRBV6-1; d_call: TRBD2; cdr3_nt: TGTGCCAGCAGACTAGCGGGAGGCACAGATACGCAGTATTTT; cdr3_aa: CASRLAGGTDTQYF
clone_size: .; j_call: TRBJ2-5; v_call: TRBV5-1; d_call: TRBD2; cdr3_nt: TGCGCCAGCAGCTTGGCCACCGGACTAGCGGTCCAAGAGACCCAGTACTTC; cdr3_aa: CASSLATGLAVQETQYF
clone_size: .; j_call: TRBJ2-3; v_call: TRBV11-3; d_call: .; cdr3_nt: TGTGCCAGCACCGCCGGAGCTAGCGGCACAGATACGCAGTATTTT; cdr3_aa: CASTAGASGTDTQYF
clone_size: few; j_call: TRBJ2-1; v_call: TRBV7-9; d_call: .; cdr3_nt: TGTGCCAGCAGCTTAGCAGACAGACTAGTTTCCAATGAGCAGTTCTTC; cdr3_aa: CASSLADRLVSNEQFF
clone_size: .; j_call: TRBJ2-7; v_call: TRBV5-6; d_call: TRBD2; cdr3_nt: TGTGCCAGCAGCTTCCTGACTAGCGGGGACCCCACTACGGAGCAGTACTTC; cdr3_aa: CASSFLTSGDPTTEQYF
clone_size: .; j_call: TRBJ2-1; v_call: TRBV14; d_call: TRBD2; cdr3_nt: TGTGCCAGCAGCCAAGTGCCGCGGGAGAGGCTGTTCTTC; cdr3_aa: CASSQVPRERLFF
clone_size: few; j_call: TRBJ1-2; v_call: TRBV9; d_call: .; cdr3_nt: TGTGCCAGCAGCGTAGCGGGGGGCCCGTATGGCTACACCTTC; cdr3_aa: CASSVAGGPYGYTF
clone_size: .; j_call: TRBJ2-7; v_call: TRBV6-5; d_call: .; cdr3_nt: TGTGCCAGCACCCGGGGAGGCCGATCCTACGAGCAGTACTTC; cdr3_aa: CASTRGGRSYEQYF
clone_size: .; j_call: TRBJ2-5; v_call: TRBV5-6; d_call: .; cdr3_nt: TGTGCCAGCAGCTCCACAGCAGGCGCCCCGTGGGAGACCCAGTACTTC; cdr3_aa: CASSSTAGAPWETQYF
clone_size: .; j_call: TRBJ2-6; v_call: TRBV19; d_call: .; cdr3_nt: TGTGCCAGTACTCAGGGATATAGTCCCAACGTCCTGACTTTC; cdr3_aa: CASTQGYSPNVLTF
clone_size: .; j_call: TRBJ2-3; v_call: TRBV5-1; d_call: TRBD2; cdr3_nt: TGCGCCAGCAGAGGTGCGGGAGGGCTGACTAGCACAGATACGCAGTATTTT; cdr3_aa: CASRGAGGLTSTDTQYF